What follows describes a single T cell receptor (beta chain). Its antigen is unknown. Base qualities are not at hand, and no much larger clone is one base apart. The data were obtained in a study of blood T cell repertoires in COVID-19 (dated by TCRdb to 2019 to 2021). In terms of the full investigation: The collaborator samples originated in the United States, Italy and Spain and spanned the acute and convalescent phases of COVID-19. The material from the prospective study consisted of cDNA or gDNA derived from T cells, B-cell-depleted T cells, or PBMCs. Deeply sampled blood TCRbeta repertoires from subjects exposed to, actively infected with, or recovered from COVID-19 were included in the dataset. The repertoires were released in a freely available public database intended as a resource for research on the immune response to SARS-CoV-2. Samples were obtained from the ongoing ImmuneRACE study (first 160 participants) and from 950 to 1,500 subjects provided by 6 global collaborators. The sample metadata nearly always contained a de-identified subject ID, COVID-19 status, age in years and sex. HLA class I and class II types, where available, came from metadata supplied by the sample provider rather than from assay-based typing.

TCRbeta CDR3 regions were amplified from genomic DNA by means of the immunoSEQ Assay, a bias-controlled multiplex PCR. The paper's processing steps were these. The number of nucleated cells in each sample was estimated by amplification of reference gene primers within the assay. Sequence reads were collapsed and filtered to measure the absolute abundance of every unique TCRbeta CDR3 rearrangement. For each sample, productive Simpson clonality was calculated as the square root of Simpson's diversity index across productive rearrangements. TCRdb retrieved this table from immuneACCESS and kept in-frame rearrangements only. Not all clones are present; in checked studies, unresolved V genes account for under half, and no reason is known for the remainder. V and J calls and clone size are copied from that table; D and trimming were computed from the DNA. Present in this sample are 250,000 to 300,000 clones, approximately 85% of which were seen just once. The ten top clones hold 11% of the sample.

Study-wide conclusions, independent of this receptor: How much clinical and demographic metadata was included differed by source and by participant, and the metadata was provided uncurated.

V trim: 6 bases; J trim: 4 bases; unmatched bases: 7. The CDR3 runs 14 amino acids, cysteine and phenylalanine included. Only the CDR3 part of the read is kept: 42 bases, read in frame from the first base. The CDR1 and CDR2 encoded by the germline V gene (reference sequence) are LNHDA and SQIVND. Collaborating institutions collected whole blood in K2EDTA tubes following their own protocols. For TCRbeta analysis, collaborator samples were shipped as frozen whole blood, as isolated PBMCs, or as DNA extracted from either sample type. The V and J segments used are TRBV19 and TRBJ1-2, with 8 middle bases fitting TRBD1. The receptor was isolated from a woman in her 70s with acute or convalescent COVID-19. The sample comprised peripheral blood. This receptor has the CDR3 CASSPGQASYGYTF. The DNA is TGTGCCAGTAGCCCGGGACAGGCGTCCTATGGCTACACCTTC.